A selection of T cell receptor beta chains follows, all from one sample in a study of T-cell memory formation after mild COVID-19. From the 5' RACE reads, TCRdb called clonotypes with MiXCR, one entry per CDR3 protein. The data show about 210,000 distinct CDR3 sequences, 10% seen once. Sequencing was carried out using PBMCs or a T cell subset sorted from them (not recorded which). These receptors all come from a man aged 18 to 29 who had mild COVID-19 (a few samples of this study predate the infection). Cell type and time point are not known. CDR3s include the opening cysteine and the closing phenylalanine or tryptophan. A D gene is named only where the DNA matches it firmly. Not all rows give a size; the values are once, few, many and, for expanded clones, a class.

CDR3 protein: CASSLRASPGELFF
CDR3 DNA: TGTGCCAGCAGTTTAAGGGCCAGCCCCGGGGAGCTGTTTTTT
clone size: .
D gene: .
J gene: TRBJ2-2
V gene: TRBV12-3/TRBV12-4

CDR3 protein: CASSPVGTADYNEQFF
CDR3 DNA: TGCGCCAGCAGCCCCGTTGGGACGGCCGATTACAATGAGCAGTTCTTC
clone size: few
D gene: .
J gene: TRBJ2-1
V gene: TRBV5-1

CDR3 protein: CASSLARGWSGNTIYF
CDR3 DNA: TGTGCCAGCAGCTTAGCCAGGGGTTGGTCTGGAAACACCATATATTTT
clone size: few
D gene: .
J gene: TRBJ1-3
V gene: TRBV7-2

CDR3 protein: CSGTGTSGYTF
CDR3 DNA: TGCAGTGGAACCGGGACGTCGGGCTACACCTTC
clone size: many
D gene: .
J gene: TRBJ1-2
V gene: TRBV20-1

CDR3 protein: CSALPYAKNIQYF
CDR3 DNA: TGCAGCGCCCTGCCATACGCCAAAAACATTCAGTACTTC
clone size: .
D gene: .
J gene: TRBJ2-4
V gene: TRBV29-1

CDR3 protein: CASSSGGSSYNSPLHF
CDR3 DNA: TGTGCCAGCAGTTCAGGGGGGAGCTCCTATAATTCACCCCTCCACTTT
clone size: few
D gene: TRBD1
J gene: TRBJ1-6
V gene: TRBV28

CDR3 protein: CASSRAPATNEKLFF
CDR3 DNA: TGTGCCAGCAGCCGAGCACCAGCAACTAATGAAAAACTGTTTTTT
clone size: few
D gene: .
J gene: TRBJ1-4
V gene: TRBV11-2

CDR3 protein: CASSLGDRGRQPQHF
CDR3 DNA: TGTGCCAGCAGCTTGGGGGACAGGGGACGGCAGCCCCAGCATTTT
clone size: many
D gene: TRBD1
J gene: TRBJ1-5
V gene: TRBV5-5

CDR3 protein: CASSSSSWNEQFF
CDR3 DNA: TGTGCCAGCAGCTCCTCTAGCTGGAATGAGCAGTTCTTC
clone size: many
D gene: .
J gene: TRBJ2-1
V gene: TRBV7-2

CDR3 protein: CASSLPRADTQYF
CDR3 DNA: TGTGCCAGCAGCCTCCCGAGGGCAGATACGCAGTATTTT
clone size: few
D gene: .
J gene: TRBJ2-3
V gene: TRBV28

CDR3 protein: CASSPRRQIYGYTF
CDR3 DNA: TGTGCCAGCAGCCCTCGCAGGCAGATCTATGGCTACACCTTC
clone size: few
D gene: .
J gene: TRBJ1-2
V gene: TRBV9

CDR3 protein: CSARERGVYNEQFF
CDR3 DNA: TGCAGTGCTAGGGAGCGGGGGGTATACAATGAGCAGTTCTTC
clone size: few
D gene: TRBD2
J gene: TRBJ2-1
V gene: TRBV20-1

CDR3 protein: CASSQDPSGGTDTQYF
CDR3 DNA: TGCGCCAGCAGCCAAGATCCGAGCGGGGGCACAGATACGCAGTATTTT
clone size: many
D gene: TRBD2
J gene: TRBJ2-3
V gene: TRBV4-3

CDR3 protein: CASRTEGTGNTEAFF
CDR3 DNA: TGTGCCAGCAGGACCGAGGGGACAGGGAACACTGAAGCTTTCTTT
clone size: .
D gene: TRBD1
J gene: TRBJ1-1
V gene: TRBV6-6